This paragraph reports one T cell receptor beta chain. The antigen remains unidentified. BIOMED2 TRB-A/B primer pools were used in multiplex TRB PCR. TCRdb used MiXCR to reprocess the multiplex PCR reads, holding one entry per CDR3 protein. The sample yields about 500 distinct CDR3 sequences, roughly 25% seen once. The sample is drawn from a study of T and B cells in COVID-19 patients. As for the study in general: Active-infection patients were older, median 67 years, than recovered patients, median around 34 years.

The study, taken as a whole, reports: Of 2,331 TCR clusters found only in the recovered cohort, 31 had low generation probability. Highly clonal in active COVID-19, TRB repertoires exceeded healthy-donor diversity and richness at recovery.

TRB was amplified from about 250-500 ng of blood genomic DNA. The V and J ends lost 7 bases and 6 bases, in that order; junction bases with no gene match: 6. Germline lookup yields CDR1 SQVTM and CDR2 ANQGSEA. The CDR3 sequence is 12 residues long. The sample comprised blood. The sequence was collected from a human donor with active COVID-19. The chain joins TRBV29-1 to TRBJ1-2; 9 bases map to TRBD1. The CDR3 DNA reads TGCAGCGCCTGGGGGACAGGGAATGGCTACACCTTC. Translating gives CSAWGTGNGYTF.